Presented here are 22 T cell receptor beta chains from one specimen sequenced in a study of tumor and adjacent non-tumor tissue in lung cancer. A modified ARM-PCR protocol with three rounds of nested PCR amplified TCRbeta. TCRdb independently ran MiXCR on the multiplex PCR reads; one entry per CDR3 protein. The data contain about 110,000 distinct CDR3 sequences, roughly 75% of them singletons. This sample's RNA came from whole unsorted tissue. The specimen sequenced was lung tumor tissue. These receptors originate from a woman aged 55-70 years with non-small cell lung cancer.

About this clonotype: The junction departs from germline at one end; a sequencing error may be responsible. V gene TRBV12-3 or TRBV12-4 combines with J gene TRBJ1-2; possible D gene TRBD1, 5 bases. This CDR3 is built from 16 residues. CDR3 region: CASTLIVGTQYLGYTF. As DNA, the CDR3 is TGTGCCAGCACTTTAATCGTAGGGACCCAATATCTTGGCTACACCTTC.

This clonotype was picked up a small number of times. Here the CDR3 omits its conserved ending phenylalanine or tryptophan, so a read error is the likely source. V usage is TRBV6-5 and J usage is TRBJ2-1; 8 nucleotides align to TRBD1. The trim removed 11 bases at V and 9 bases at J, leaving 15 bases unmatched. Germline-derived CDR1 and CDR2 are MNHEY and SVGAGI. The CDR3 has 14 amino acids. The CDR3 DNA sequence: TGTGCCTGCACCTCCGGGACAGGCTTCATTGAGCAGTTCATC. It translates to CACTSGTGFIEQFI.

About this clonotype: A much larger clone sits a single nucleotide away, making a read error possible. The chain has TRBV12-3 or TRBV12-4 and TRBJ1-2; no definite D call. This CDR3 is 14 amino acids long. The CDR3 loop reads CASSPSRTAYGYIF. CDR3 DNA: TGTGCCAGCAGTCCTAGCCGGACGGCCTATGGCTACATCTTC.

CDR3 nucleotides: TGTGCCAGCAGCAGTGACAGCGGCCGATTTGGTCAGCCCCAGCATTTT. It is translated as CASSSDSGRFGQPQHF. This chain links TRBV5-5 with TRBJ1-5; possibly TRBD1 for D (5 bases). V lost 4 bases, J lost 6 bases, and 20 bases lay in between. In germline, CDR1 is SGHKS, CDR2 YYEKEE (reference sequence). This CDR3 contains 16 residues.

As for this clonotype: A much larger clonotype is one base distant, so this may be a read error. The chain links TRBV11-2 to TRBJ2-7, with D maybe TRBD1 (6 bases). The V and J ends lost 6 bases and 5 bases respectively, with 20 bases between them. The CDR3 covers 15 residues. Germline V CDR1 and CDR2: SGHAT, FQNNGV. The CDR3 nucleotides read TGTGCCAGCAGTGTCTTCAGGGGCGGAAGGGACGAGCAGTACTTC. Translated, it gives CASSVFRGGRDEQYF.

This clonotype was observed once. Compared with germline, one end of the junction differs, possibly owing to a read error. V and J are TRBV11-2 and TRBJ2-7, with D maybe TRBD1 (6 bases). The CDR3 length is 13 residues. Germline values: CDR1 SGHAT, CDR2 FQNNGV. This CDR3 reads CARSLVQGREQYF. CDR3 coding DNA: TGTGCCAGGAGCTTGGTACAGGGCCGCGAGCAGTACTTC.

Notes on this clonotype: The junction shows a germline mismatch at one end, possibly a read error. The genes are TRBV20-1 and TRBJ2-1; tentative D call: TRBD2 (5 bases). The V gene's germline CDR1 is DFQATT and CDR2 SNEGSKA (reference sequence). The CDR3 runs to 14 residues. CDR3 residues: CSTRAEVGFNKQFF. In nucleotides, the CDR3 is TGCAGTACTAGAGCGGAAGTGGGCTTCAATAAGCAGTTCTTC.

A remark on this clonotype: One junction end disagrees with the germline gene, perhaps due to a read error. The chain uses TRBV11-2 and TRBJ2-7; D might be TRBD1 or TRBD2, each matching 7 bases. This CDR3 comprises 15 residues. The germline CDR1 and CDR2 sequences are SGHAT and FQNNGV. CDR3 DNA sequence: TGTGCCAGCAGCTTAGTGCAGGGGGGGCCCTACGAGCAATGCTTC. Translating it yields CASSLVQGGPYEQCF.

This clonotype was seen repeatedly, ten times or more. The chain carries TRBV11-2 and TRBJ1-2; D possibly corresponds to TRBD1 (5 bases). Germline V gives CDR1 SGHAT, CDR2 FQNNGV. Trimming stripped 5 bases from V and 8 bases from J, with 15 bases between. This CDR3 has 13 amino acids. The DNA of the CDR3 is TGTGCCAGCAGCAGGGAGGGGAGGGGAGGCTACACCTTC. Encoded protein: CASSREGRGGYTF.

This rearrangement joins TRBV4-3 to TRBJ2-5, with 7 bases identical to TRBD1. CDR3 length: 15 residues. J was trimmed by 5 bases and V by 3 bases; bases with no gene match: 9. Germline loops: CDR1 LGHNA, CDR2 YSLEER. The CDR3 region has the DNA TGCGCCAGCAGCCACAGAAAGACAGGGTGGGAGACCCAGTACTTC. Translation gives CASSHRKTGWETQYF.

In its sample, this clonotype ranks as medium-sized. The CDR3 DNA reads as TGTGCCAGCAGCCAAGGGGTGGGGGGACCGTTGAATGAGCAGTTCTTC. This sequence encodes CASSQGVGGPLNEQFF. The chain links TRBV4-2 to TRBJ2-1, with D perhaps TRBD2 (6 bases). Germline V CDR1 and CDR2: LGHNA, YNFKEQ. This CDR3 has 16 amino acids. With 1 base removed from V and 7 bases from J, the gap between germline ends came to 17 bases.

In regard to this clonotype: This may stem from a read error, because a much larger clone lies one nucleotide away. The chain employs TRBV20-1 and TRBJ2-3; no clear D gene. Trimming cost V 4 bases and J 3 bases, with 5 bases left between them. Germline V gene data show CDR1 as DFQATT and CDR2 as SNEGSKA (reference sequence). This CDR3 spans 11 amino acids. The CDR3 is CSAIPTDTQYF. The CDR3 region has the DNA TGCAGTGCTATTCCTACAGATACGCAGTATTTT.

This clonotype was counted a single time. Since no conserved phenylalanine or tryptophan closes the CDR3, a read error is the likely cause. The V call is TRBV11-3, the J call TRBJ1-1; D may be TRBD1 (5 bases). V gave up 6 bases and J gave up 0 bases, with 23 bases separating them. The CDR3 runs to 18 residues. The germline CDR1 and CDR2 sequences are SGHNT and YENEEA. The CDR3 nucleotides read TGTGCCAGCAGATTAATTGGGCCACCGGGACGGATGAACACTGAAGCTTTCGTT. Residues: CASRLIGPPGRMNTEAFV.

As for this clonotype: A clone one base away is much larger, so this may be a read error. The chain recombines TRBV6-2 or TRBV6-3 with TRBJ2-4; TRBD2 aligns across 8 bases. The CDR3 runs 15 residues. CDR1 is MNHEY, CDR2 SVGEGT, per germline. The CDR3 sequence is CASMTGGGPKNVQYF. CDR3 sequence (DNA): TGTGCCAGCATGACCGGGGGGGGCCCCAAAAACGTTCAGTACTTC.

For this clonotype: At one end the junction does not follow the germline gene, possibly because of a read error. This CDR3 reads CVRSLDMGTYEQYF. CDR3 bases: TGCGTCAGGAGCTTAGACATGGGAACCTACGAGCAGTACTTC. V and J are TRBV11-3 and TRBJ2-7; D unclear. Germline V gene lookup returns CDR1 SGHNT and CDR2 YENEEA. This CDR3 comprises 14 residues.

The chain couples TRBV7-9 to TRBJ1-2, with unresolved D. This CDR3 spans 12 amino acids. Germline V gene sequence: CDR1 SEHNR, CDR2 FQNEAQ (reference sequence). Trimming pared 2 bases from V and 4 bases from J, leaving 5 bases between. The CDR3: CASSLSLYGYTF. DNA of the CDR3: TGTGCCAGCAGCTTATCTCTCTATGGCTACACCTTC. Combining the CDR3 with reference TRBV7-9 and TRBJ1-2 gives the whole variable domain DTGVSQNPRHKITKRGQNVTFRCDPISEHNRLYWYRQTLGQGPEFLTYFQNEAQLEKSRLLSDRFSAERPKGSFSTLEIQRTEQGDSAMYLCASSLSLYGYTFGSGTRLTVV.

Remarks on this clonotype: Germline is not matched at one junction end, which may reflect a read error. The chain couples TRBV6-5 to TRBJ1-5; no clear D. Germline values: CDR1 MNHEY, CDR2 SVGAGI. There are 14 residues in the CDR3. CDR3 in DNA: TGTGCCAGCAGTTACTCCATTTTCAATCATCCCCAGCATTTT. Translating gives CASSYSIFNHPQHF.

As for this clonotype: This may be a read error, as it is one base from a much larger clone. V gene TRBV4-3 combines with J gene TRBJ1-1; D is possibly TRBD1 (5 bases). Germline V lookup: CDR1 LGHNA, CDR2 YSLEER. The CDR3 runs to 15 residues. Trimming pared 4 bases from V and 6 bases from J, leaving 18 bases between. The CDR3 nucleotides are TGCGCCAGCAGCCCTGCGGGCAGGGCGAGGGCTGAAGCTTTCTTT. Translated, it gives CASSPAGRARAEAFF.

As regards this clonotype: The junction and the germline gene differ at one end; a read error may be behind it. This sequence joins TRBV4-1 and TRBJ2-1, with D perhaps matching TRBD1 (6 bases). The CDR3 sequence is 19 residues long. CDR1 is MGHRA and CDR2 is YSYEKL in the germline V gene. The CDR3 DNA follows: TGCGTCAGCAGCCAAAGAGGCAGGGGCCGGAATTTTAGCTACAATGGGCAGTTCTTC. It translates to CVSSQRGRGRNFSYNGQFF.

About this clonotype: Germline is not matched at one junction end, which may reflect a read error. V gene TRBV29-1 combines with J gene TRBJ2-5; D unresolved. This CDR3 spans 13 amino acids. CDR1 is SQVTM, CDR2 ANQGSEA, per germline. DNA for the CDR3: TGCGGCGTTCTCCAAGGGCAAGTAGAGACCCAGTACTTC. As protein: CGVLQGQVETQYF.

Note on this clonotype: The junction and the germline gene differ at one end; a read error may be behind it. The V and J genes are TRBV4-1 and TRBJ2-5; D ambiguous. The CDR3 spans 15 residues. Germline CDR1 is MGHRA and CDR2 is YSYEKL. The CDR3 bases are TGCGCCAGCAGCCAAGATCGCGGTACAGTGGAAACCCAGAACTTC. This gives the protein CASSQDRGTVETQNF.

A note on this clonotype: A junction boundary mismatches the germline segment, possibly from a read error. This rearrangement joins TRBV11-2 to TRBJ2-4, with D possibly TRBD2 on 5 matching bases. Germline V gives CDR1 SGHAT, CDR2 FQNNGV. This CDR3 contains 16 residues. The CDR3 reads CAGSPVRAVVGNIQYF. CDR3 coding DNA: TGTGCCGGCAGTCCCGTCAGAGCGGTGGTCGGAAACATTCAGTACTTC. The entire variable domain, with the rest obtained from reference TRBV11-2 and TRBJ2-4, is as follows: EAGVAQSPRYKIIEKRQSVAFWCNPISGHATLYWYQQILGQGPKLLIQFQNNGVVDDSQLPKDRFSAERLKGVDSTLKIQPAKLEDSAVYLCAGSPVRAVVGNIQYFGAGTRLSVL.